These T cell receptor beta chains were read from a single sample in a study of blood T cells in healthy people across ages. TCRdb used MiXCR to reprocess the 5' RACE reads, holding one entry per CDR3 protein. The sample shows 500,000 to 650,000 distinct CDR3 sequences, 27% of them seen only once. This sample was shared with a second study, whose subject was T cells of mothers and their children.

The source material was blood. These TCRs come from a boy younger than 10 in good health. Each CDR3 is given without its conserved first and last residue. The order of the fields is J gene, V gene, CDR3 protein.

J gene: TRBJ2-5
V gene: TRBV6-5
CDR3 protein: ASSYSYSGRNGETQY

J gene: TRBJ2-7
V gene: TRBV20-1
CDR3 protein: SADAEYEQY

J gene: TRBJ2-5
V gene: TRBV5-1
CDR3 protein: ASSWGTSRETQY

J gene: TRBJ2-5
V gene: TRBV20-1
CDR3 protein: SATGTETQY

J gene: TRBJ2-7
V gene: TRBV30
CDR3 protein: AWSVGGLIYEQY

J gene: TRBJ2-5
V gene: TRBV5-1
CDR3 protein: ASSLWTGADGETQY

J gene: TRBJ2-5
V gene: TRBV5-5
CDR3 protein: ASSPLAGTGETRY

J gene: TRBJ2-3
V gene: TRBV10-3
CDR3 protein: AISDQADTQY

J gene: TRBJ1-5
V gene: TRBV9
CDR3 protein: ASSVGGDYQPQH

J gene: TRBJ2-7
V gene: TRBV9
CDR3 protein: ASSGDPQTGYQQY

J gene: TRBJ2-7
V gene: TRBV6-4
CDR3 protein: ASSDSAGSAYEQY

J gene: TRBJ2-2
V gene: TRBV30
CDR3 protein: AWRGLGELF

J gene: TRBJ1-2
V gene: TRBV5-5
CDR3 protein: ASSVGTGRYGYT

J gene: TRBJ1-4
V gene: TRBV7-2
CDR3 protein: ASSLTAGGEKLF

J gene: TRBJ1-3
V gene: TRBV10-3
CDR3 protein: ATMAGDSGNTIY

J gene: TRBJ2-7
V gene: TRBV4-3
CDR3 protein: ASSQEFPGDPSYEQY

J gene: TRBJ2-7
V gene: TRBV10-3
CDR3 protein: AISPGQGPYEQY

J gene: NA
V gene: TRBV6-5
CDR3 protein: ASRGQGASEQY

J gene: TRBJ1-1
V gene: TRBV11-2
CDR3 protein: ASTPAGAGTEAF

J gene: TRBJ1-1
V gene: TRBV10-3
CDR3 protein: AISPLGQGKPF

J gene: TRBJ2-1
V gene: TRBV19
CDR3 protein: ASRALAGPHNEQF

J gene: TRBJ2-3
V gene: TRBV5-5
CDR3 protein: ASSLRQAQGTQY

J gene: TRBJ2-3
V gene: TRBV10-3
CDR3 protein: AISESRDREGLQY

J gene: TRBJ2-6
V gene: TRBV5-1
CDR3 protein: ASSSSLSGANVLT

J gene: TRBJ2-2
V gene: TRBV5-1
CDR3 protein: ASSQGERPGSGELF

J gene: TRBJ2-3
V gene: TRBV7-3
CDR3 protein: ASSSSGDGPSTQY

J gene: TRBJ1-2
V gene: TRBV7-2
CDR3 protein: ASSLLGNPSIYYGYT

J gene: TRBJ2-1
V gene: TRBV27
CDR3 protein: ASSLYGGLAEHNEQF

J gene: TRBJ2-5
V gene: TRBV5-1
CDR3 protein: ASSLDPGTGGY

J gene: TRBJ2-3
V gene: TRBV12-3/TRBV12-4
CDR3 protein: ASSLASGGGGTQY

J gene: TRBJ2-6
V gene: TRBV2
CDR3 protein: ASSEQGPSGANVLT

J gene: TRBJ2-2
V gene: TRBV14
CDR3 protein: ASSQGGRGNTGELF

J gene: TRBJ2-5
V gene: TRBV7-9
CDR3 protein: ASSSPAAAYQETQY

J gene: TRBJ2-5
V gene: TRBV5-1
CDR3 protein: ASSLFSSGGYQETQY

J gene: TRBJ1-3
V gene: TRBV4-3
CDR3 protein: ASSPGEDFGNTIY

J gene: TRBJ2-3
V gene: TRBV4-3
CDR3 protein: ASSPTSASTDTQY

J gene: NA
V gene: TRBV20-1
CDR3 protein: SARDGQRQDYEQY

J gene: TRBJ2-1
V gene: TRBV12-3/TRBV12-4
CDR3 protein: ASSRLVGGPEQF

J gene: TRBJ1-4
V gene: TRBV19
CDR3 protein: ASSPELDEKLF